This TCR beta chain was sequenced in a study of response to subunit inactivated influenza vaccine. TCRdb recomputed calls from the RT-PCR reads with MiXCR, one row per CDR3 protein. The sample gives about 780,000 distinct CDR3 sequences, less than 20% of which show up once; roughly 11% is in the top ten. General observations from the study: With each seasonal influenza vaccination, the authors suggested, few new T cells are recruited.

About this clonotype: As yet, its antigen is unknown.

The length of the CDR3 is 14 residues. Germline V gene sequence: CDR1 GTSNPN, CDR2 SVGIG (reference sequence). V shed 5 bases and J shed 2 bases, with 12 bases lying between them. J is TRBJ2-2 and V is TRBV30, with D possibly TRBD2 on 6 matching bases. The clonotype was recovered from a man aged 45 to 65 who received an inactivated influenza vaccine. The sequencing here drew on PBMCs from blood, taken 4 to 6 days after vaccination. CDR3 in DNA: TGTGCCTGGGAGGAGGGCAGAAACACCGGGGAGCTGTTTTTT. This codes for CAWEEGRNTGELFF.